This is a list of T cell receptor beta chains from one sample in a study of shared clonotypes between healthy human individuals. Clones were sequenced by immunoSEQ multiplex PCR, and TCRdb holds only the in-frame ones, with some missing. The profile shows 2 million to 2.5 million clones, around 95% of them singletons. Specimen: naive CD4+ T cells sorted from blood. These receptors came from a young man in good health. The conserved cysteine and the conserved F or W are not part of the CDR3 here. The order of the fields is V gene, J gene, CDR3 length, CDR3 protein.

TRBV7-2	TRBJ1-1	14	ASSFTGRASDTEAF
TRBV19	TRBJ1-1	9	ASTNPLEAF
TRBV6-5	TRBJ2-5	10	ASSGNQETQY
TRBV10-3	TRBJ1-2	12	AISDRPSGDGYT
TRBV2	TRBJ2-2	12	ASSDAGVVGELF
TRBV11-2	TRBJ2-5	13	ASSLQGGGWETQY
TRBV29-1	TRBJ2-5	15	SVEGLGFGLPAETQY
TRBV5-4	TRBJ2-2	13	ASSLAGPNTGELF
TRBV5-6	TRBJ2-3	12	ASSGTGGADTQY
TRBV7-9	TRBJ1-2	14	ASSLAGTALTGGYT
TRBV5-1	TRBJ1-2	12	ASSLTVNSYGYT
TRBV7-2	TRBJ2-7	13	ASSPTSAIGFEQY
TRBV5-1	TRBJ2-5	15	ASSHQGLAARGETQY
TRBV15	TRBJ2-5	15	ATSRVSSGGAGKTQY
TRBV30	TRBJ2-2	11	ACQKPNTGELF
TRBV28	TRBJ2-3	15	ASTLGTSGGAGDTQY
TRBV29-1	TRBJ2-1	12	SVLTSDTYNEQF
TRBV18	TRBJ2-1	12	ASSPAQEYNEQF
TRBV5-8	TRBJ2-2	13	ASSSAGEYTGELF
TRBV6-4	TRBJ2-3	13	ASRQQDSSTDTQY
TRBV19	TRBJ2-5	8	ASGFETQY
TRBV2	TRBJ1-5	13	ASSVGSAGNQPQH
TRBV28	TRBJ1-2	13	ASSPTDSSSYGYT
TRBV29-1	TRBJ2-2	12	SVERTENTGELF
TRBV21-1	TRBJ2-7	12	APFGGSLDLEQY